These T cell receptor beta chains were read from a single sample in a study of monozygotic twins with inflammatory bowel disease. Reanalyzing the 5' RACE reads, TCRdb keeps one entry per CDR3 protein, without DNA. The repertoire table contains about 300,000 distinct CDR3 sequences. Source material: blood. The receptor set was obtained from a human donor with ulcerative colitis or Crohn's disease, or a healthy co-twin of an affected twin (not recorded which). CDR3s include the opening cysteine and the closing phenylalanine or tryptophan.

v_call	j_call	cdr3_aa
TRBV20-1	TRBJ2-7	CSALTGSSYEQYF
TRBV4-3	TRBJ2-5	CASSQKQGAGDIQETQYF
TRBV20-1	TRBJ1-6	CSAQKGAPLNSPLHF
TRBV6-5	TRBJ2-1	CASRLAGDSYNEQFF
TRBV10-3	TRBJ2-5	CAISEAAGGEETQYF
TRBV24-1	TRBJ2-1	CATSETDKGANEQFF
TRBV27	TRBJ1-6	CASSLSLSIGGARHGWPLHF
TRBV27	TRBJ1-5	CASSLGTTGLSNQPQHF
TRBV19	TRBJ2-2	CASSRWEVRAGELFF
TRBV7-2	TRBJ1-4	CASSLAEGYNEKLFF
TRBV12-3/TRBV12-4	TRBJ2-5	CASSFGVSKTQYF
TRBV10-3	TRBJ1-3	CAIMGSGNTIYF
TRBV6-5	TRBJ2-7	CASRNAQTGQVYEQYF
TRBV7-6	TRBJ1-6	CASSFGGSKGIGSPLHF
TRBV7-3	TRBJ2-3	CASSPSSGGVTDTQYF
TRBV7-2	TRBJ2-1	CASSLYRGSHNEQFF
TRBV5-1	TRBJ1-5	CASSFDGNQPQHF
TRBV5-1	TRBJ1-1	CASSRDRTANTEAFF
TRBV5-1	TRBJ2-7	CASSRGSIYEQYF
TRBV4-3	TRBJ1-2	CASSQVGRGYGYTF
TRBV29-1	TRBJ1-5	CSVWTGMNNQPQHF